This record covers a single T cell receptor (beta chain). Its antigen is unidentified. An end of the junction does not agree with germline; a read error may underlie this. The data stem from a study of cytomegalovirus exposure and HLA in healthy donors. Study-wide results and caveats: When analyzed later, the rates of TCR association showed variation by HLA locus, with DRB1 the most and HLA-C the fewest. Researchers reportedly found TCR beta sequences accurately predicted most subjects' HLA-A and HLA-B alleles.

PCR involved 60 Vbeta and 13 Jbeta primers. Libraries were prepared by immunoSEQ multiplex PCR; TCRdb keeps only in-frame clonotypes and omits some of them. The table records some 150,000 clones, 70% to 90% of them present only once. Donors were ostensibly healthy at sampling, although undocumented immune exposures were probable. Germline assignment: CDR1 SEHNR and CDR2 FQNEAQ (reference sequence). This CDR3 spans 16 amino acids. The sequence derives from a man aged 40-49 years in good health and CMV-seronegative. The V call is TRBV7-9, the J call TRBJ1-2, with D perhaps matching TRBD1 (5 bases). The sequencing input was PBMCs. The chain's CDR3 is CSSSDRGTPASYGYTF. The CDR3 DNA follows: TGTTCCAGCAGCGACCGCGGGACCCCAGCAAGCTATGGCTACACCTTC.